This TCR beta chain was sequenced in a study of T cell repertoires in cytomegalovirus infection. Study at large: The authors relied on CMV epitopes, both recently identified HLA-C-restricted and well-studied HLA-B-restricted. Indications of both CMV infection and matching HLA type were provided by public TCR beta signatures.

TCRdb redid the calling of the reads with MiXCR, one entry per CDR3 protein. The sample includes about 280,000 distinct CDR3 sequences, around 20% of them seen just once. Study outcomes and limitations: HLA-C-restricted, CMV-specific TCR beta clonotypes were dominant ex vivo. Public TCR beta family frequency separated CMV-and-HLA carriers, including in an independent cohort.

Trimming left V 6 bases short and J 7 bases short, with 12 bases between. This CDR3 has 12 amino acids. Concerning this clonotype: Its specificity is unknown.

Sequencing used cultured PBMCs, obtained from culture after CMV antigen stimulation. The TCR originated in a human donor in good health (CMV status not recorded). Some clones in this sample may be carry-over from other donors' samples. J is TRBJ1-1 and V is TRBV12-3 or TRBV12-4; D is perhaps TRBD1 (5 bases). The CDR3 nucleotides read TGTGCCAGCAGCCGGGGGAGGGATGAAGCTTTCTTT. This codes for CASSRGRDEAFF.